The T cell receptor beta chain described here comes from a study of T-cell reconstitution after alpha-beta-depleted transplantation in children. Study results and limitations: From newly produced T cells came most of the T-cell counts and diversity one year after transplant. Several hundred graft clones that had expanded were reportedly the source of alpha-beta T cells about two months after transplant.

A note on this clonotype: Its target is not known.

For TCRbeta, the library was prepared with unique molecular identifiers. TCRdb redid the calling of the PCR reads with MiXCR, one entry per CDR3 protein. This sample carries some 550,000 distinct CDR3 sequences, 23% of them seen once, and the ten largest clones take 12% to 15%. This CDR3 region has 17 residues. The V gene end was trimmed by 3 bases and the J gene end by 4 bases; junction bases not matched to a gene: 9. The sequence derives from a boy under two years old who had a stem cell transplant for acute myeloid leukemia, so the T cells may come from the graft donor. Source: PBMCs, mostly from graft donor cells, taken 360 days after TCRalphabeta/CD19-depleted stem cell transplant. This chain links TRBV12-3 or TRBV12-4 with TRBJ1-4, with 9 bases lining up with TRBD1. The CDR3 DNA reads TGTGCCAGCAGTTTGGGGGTCGGGACAGGGAATAATGAAAAACTGTTTTTT. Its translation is CASSLGVGTGNNEKLFF.